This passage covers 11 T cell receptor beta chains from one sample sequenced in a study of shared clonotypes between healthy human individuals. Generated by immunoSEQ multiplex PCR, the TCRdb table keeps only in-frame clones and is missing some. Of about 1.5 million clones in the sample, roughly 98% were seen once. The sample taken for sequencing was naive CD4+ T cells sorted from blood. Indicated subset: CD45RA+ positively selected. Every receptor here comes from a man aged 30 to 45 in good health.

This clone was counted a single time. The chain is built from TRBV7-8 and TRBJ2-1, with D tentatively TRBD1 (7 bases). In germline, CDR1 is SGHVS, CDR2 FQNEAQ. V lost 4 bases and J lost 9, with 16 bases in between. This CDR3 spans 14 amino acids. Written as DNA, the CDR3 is TGTGCCAGCAGCTCGTCCGCAGGGGGGAGTGAGCAGTTCTTC. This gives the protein CASSSSAGGSEQFF.

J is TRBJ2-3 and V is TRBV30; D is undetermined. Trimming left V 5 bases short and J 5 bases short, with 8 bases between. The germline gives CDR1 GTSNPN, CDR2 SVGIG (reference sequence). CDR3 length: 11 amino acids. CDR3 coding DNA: TGTGCCTGGGGGTATGGAGATACGCAGTATTTT. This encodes CAWGYGDTQYF.

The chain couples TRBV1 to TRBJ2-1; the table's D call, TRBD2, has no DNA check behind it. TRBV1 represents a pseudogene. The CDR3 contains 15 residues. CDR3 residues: CTSSQPLAGDNEQFF. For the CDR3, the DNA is TGCACCAGCAGCCAACCCCTAGCGGGAGACAATGAGCAGTTCTTC.

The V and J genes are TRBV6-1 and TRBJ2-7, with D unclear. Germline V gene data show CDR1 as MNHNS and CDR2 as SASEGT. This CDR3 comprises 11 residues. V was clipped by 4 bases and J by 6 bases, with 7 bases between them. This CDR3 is CASSAFSEQYF. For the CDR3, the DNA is TGTGCCAGCAGTGCATTTTCCGAGCAGTACTTC.

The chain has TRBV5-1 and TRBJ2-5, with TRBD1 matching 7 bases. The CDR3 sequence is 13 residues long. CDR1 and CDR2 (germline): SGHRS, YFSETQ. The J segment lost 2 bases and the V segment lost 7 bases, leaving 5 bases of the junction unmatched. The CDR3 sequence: CASQWDSQETQYF. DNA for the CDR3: TGCGCCAGCCAGTGGGACAGTCAAGAGACCCAGTACTTC. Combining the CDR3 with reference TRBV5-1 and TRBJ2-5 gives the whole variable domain KAGVTQTPRYLIKTRGQQVTLSCSPISGHRSVSWYQQTPGQGLQFLFEYFSETQRNKGNFPGRFSGRQFSNSRSEMNVSTLELGDSALYLCASQWDSQETQYFGPGTRLLVL.

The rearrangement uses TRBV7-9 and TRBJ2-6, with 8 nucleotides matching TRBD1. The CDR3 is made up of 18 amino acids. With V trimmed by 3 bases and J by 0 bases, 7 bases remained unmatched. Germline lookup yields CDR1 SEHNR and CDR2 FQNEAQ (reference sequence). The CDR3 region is CASSLSDRGSSGANVLTF. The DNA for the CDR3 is TGTGCCAGCAGCTTGAGCGACAGGGGTAGCTCTGGGGCCAACGTCCTGACTTTC.

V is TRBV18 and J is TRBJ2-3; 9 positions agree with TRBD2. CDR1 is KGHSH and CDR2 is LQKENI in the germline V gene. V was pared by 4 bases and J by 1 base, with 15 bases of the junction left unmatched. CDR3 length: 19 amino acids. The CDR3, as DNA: TGTGCCAGCTCACGGAGAGGGGAAGGTAGCGGGAGTGGCACAGATACGCAGTATTTT. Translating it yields CASSRRGEGSGSGTDTQYF.

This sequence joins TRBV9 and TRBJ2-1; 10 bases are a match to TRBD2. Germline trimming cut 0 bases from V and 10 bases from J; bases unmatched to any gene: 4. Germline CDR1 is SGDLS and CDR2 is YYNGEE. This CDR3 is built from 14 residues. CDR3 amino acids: CASSVATAGGEQFF. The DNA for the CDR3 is TGTGCCAGCAGCGTAGCTACAGCGGGGGGGGAGCAGTTCTTC.

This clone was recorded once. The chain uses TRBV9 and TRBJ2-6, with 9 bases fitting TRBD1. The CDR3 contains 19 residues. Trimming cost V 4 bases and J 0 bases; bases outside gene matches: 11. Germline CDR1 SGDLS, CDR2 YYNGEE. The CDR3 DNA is TGTGCCAGCAGCTACTGGGACAGGGTAGAAGTCTCTGGGGCCAACGTCCTGACTTTC. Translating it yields CASSYWDRVEVSGANVLTF.

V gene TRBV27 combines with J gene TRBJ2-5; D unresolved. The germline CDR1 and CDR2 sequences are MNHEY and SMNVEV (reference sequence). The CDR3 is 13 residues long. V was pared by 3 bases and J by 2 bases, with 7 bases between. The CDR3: CASSFRRQETQYF. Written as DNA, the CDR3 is TGTGCCAGCAGTTTTAGAAGGCAAGAGACCCAGTACTTC.

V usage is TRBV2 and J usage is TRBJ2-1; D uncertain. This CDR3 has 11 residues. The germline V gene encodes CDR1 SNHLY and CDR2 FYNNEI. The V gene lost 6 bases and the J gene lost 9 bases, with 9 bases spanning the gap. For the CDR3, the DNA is TGTGCCAGCAGCCCTTTCGGTGAGCAGTTCTTC. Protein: CASSPFGEQFF.